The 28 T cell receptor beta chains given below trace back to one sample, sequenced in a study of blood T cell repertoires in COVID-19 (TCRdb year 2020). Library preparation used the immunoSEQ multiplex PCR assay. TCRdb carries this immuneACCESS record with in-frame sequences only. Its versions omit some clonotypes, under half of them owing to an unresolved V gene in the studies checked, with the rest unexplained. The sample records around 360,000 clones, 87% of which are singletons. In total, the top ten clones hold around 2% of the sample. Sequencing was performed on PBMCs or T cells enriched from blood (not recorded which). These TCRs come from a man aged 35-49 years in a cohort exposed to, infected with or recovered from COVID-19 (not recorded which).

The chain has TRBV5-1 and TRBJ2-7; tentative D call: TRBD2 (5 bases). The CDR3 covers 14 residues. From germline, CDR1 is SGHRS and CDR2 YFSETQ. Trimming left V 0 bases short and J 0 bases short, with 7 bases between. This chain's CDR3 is CASSLVGSSYEQYF. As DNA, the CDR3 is TGCGCCAGCAGCTTGGTTGGGAGCTCCTACGAGCAGTACTTC.

This CDR3 is CASSSITTSGMDEQFF. CDR3 DNA: TGTGCCAGCAGCTCTATCACGACTAGCGGGATGGATGAGCAGTTCTTC. This chain connects TRBV11-2 to TRBJ2-1; 11 nucleotides match TRBD2. The CDR3 has 16 residues. Looked up from germline, CDR1 is SGHAT and CDR2 is FQNNGV. With 4 bases clipped from V and 8 bases from J, the junction kept 10 bases outside the gene matches.

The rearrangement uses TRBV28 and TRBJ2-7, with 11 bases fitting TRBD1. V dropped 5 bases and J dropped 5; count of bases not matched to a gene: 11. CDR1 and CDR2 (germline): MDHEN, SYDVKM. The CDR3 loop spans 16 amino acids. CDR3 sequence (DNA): TGTGCCAGCAGTCCCCCGGGCCGGGACAGGGGGGACGAGCAGTACTTC. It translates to CASSPPGRDRGDEQYF.

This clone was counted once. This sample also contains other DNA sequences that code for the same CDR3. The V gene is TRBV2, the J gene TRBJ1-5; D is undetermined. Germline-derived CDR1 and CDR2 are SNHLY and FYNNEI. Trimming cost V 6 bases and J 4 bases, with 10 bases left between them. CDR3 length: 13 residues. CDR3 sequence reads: CASRPTGNQPQHF. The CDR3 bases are TGTGCCAGCAGACCGACGGGAAATCAGCCCCAGCATTTT.

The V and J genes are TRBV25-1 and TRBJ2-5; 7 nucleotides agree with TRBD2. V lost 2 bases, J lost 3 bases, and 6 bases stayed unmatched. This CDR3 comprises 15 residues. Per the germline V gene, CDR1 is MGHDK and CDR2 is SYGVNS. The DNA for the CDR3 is TGTGCCAGCAGTGAACTCTCGGGGGGAAAAGAGACCCAGTACTTC. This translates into CASSELSGGKETQYF.

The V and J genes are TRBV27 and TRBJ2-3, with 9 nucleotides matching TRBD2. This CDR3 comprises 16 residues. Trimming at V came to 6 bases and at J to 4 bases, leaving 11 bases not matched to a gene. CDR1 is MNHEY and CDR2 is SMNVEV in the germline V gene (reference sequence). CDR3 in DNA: TGTGCCAGCAGCCAATGGGGTAGCGGGAGATCAGATACGCAGTATTTT. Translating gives CASSQWGSGRSDTQYF.

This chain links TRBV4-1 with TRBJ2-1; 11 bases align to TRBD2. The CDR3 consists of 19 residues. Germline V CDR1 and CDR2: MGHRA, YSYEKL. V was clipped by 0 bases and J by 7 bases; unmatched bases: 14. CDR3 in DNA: TGCGCCAGCAGCCAAGATCTGGTAGCGGGAGGGCTGGGAAATAATGAGCAGTTCTTC. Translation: CASSQDLVAGGLGNNEQFF.

The DNA for the CDR3 is TGCGCCAGCAGCCGGGACAGAGCCGCCTACGAGCAGTACTTC. Protein product: CASSRDRAAYEQYF. The rearrangement uses TRBV4-1 and TRBJ2-7, with TRBD1 matching over 7 bases. The CDR3 runs 14 residues. The J segment lost 2 bases and the V segment lost 4 bases, leaving 5 bases of the junction unmatched. CDR1 MGHRA and CDR2 YSYEKL come from the germline V gene.

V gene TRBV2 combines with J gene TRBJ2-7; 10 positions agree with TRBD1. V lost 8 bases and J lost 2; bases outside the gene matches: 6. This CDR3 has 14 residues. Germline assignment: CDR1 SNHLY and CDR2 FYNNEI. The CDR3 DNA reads TGTGCCAGCCAAGGGGACAGGGGCGCCTACGAGCAGTACTTC. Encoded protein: CASQGDRGAYEQYF.

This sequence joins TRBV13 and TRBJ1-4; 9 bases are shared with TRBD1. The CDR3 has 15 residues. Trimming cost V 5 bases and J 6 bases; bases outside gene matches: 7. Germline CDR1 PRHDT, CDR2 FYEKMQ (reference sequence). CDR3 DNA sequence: TGTGCCAGCAGCCGAACAGGGGGCTTTGATGAAAAACTGTTTTTT. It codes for CASSRTGGFDEKLFF.

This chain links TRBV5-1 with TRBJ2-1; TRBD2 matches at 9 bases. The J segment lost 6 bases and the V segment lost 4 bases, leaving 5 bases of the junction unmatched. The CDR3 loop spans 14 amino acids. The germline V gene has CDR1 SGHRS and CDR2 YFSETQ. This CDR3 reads CASSEGLAPNEQFF. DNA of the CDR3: TGCGCCAGCAGCGAGGGACTAGCACCCAATGAGCAGTTCTTC.

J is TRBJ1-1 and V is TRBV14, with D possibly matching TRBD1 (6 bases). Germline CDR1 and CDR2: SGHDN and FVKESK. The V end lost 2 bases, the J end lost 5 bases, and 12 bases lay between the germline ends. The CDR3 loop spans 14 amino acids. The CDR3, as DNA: TGTGCCAGCAGCCAACGGACCCAGGGGACTGAAGCTTTCTTT. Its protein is CASSQRTQGTEAFF.

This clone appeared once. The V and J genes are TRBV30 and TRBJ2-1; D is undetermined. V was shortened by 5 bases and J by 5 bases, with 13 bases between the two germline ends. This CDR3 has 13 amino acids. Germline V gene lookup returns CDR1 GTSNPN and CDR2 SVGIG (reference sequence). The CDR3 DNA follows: TGTGCCTGGTTGGGCCCTACGGACAATGAGCAGTTCTTC. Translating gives CAWLGPTDNEQFF.

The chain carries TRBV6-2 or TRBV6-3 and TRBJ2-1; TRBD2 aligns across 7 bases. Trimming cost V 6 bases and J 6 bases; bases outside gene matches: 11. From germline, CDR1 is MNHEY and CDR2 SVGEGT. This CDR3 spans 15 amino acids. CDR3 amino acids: CASSPGLAATNEQFF. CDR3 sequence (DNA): TGTGCCAGCAGCCCCGGGCTAGCGGCAACCAATGAGCAGTTCTTC.

The CDR3: CASSLVLAEYNEQFF. CDR3 nucleotide sequence: TGTGCCAGCAGCTTAGTACTAGCGGAGTACAATGAGCAGTTCTTC. V is TRBV7-3 and J is TRBJ2-1, with 8 bases lining up with TRBD2. The CDR3 has 15 residues. With 2 bases clipped from V and 4 bases from J, the junction kept 4 bases outside the gene matches. From germline, CDR1 is SGHTA and CDR2 FQGTGA.

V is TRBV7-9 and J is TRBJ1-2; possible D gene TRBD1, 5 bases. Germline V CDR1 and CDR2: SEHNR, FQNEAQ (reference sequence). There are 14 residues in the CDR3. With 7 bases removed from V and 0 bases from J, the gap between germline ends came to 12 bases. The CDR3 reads CASIRTNSNYGYTF. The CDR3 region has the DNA TGTGCCAGCATTCGGACAAATTCTAACTATGGCTACACCTTC.

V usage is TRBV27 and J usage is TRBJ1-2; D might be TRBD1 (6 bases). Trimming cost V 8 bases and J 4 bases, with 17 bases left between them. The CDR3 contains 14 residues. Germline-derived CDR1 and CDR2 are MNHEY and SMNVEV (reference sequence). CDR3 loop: CASGQKTGTYGYTF. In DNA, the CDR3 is TGTGCCAGCGGGCAAAAAACAGGGACCTATGGCTACACCTTC.

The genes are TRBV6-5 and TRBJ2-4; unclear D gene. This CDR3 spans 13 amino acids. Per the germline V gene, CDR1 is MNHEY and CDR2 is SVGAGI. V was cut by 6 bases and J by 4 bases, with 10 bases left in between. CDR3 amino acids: CASRLTTKNIQYF. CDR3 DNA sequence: TGTGCCAGCAGACTGACAACAAAAAACATTCAGTACTTC.

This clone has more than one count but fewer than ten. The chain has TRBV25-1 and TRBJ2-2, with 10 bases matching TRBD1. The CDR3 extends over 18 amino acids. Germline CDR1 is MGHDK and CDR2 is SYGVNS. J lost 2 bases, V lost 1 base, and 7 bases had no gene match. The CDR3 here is CASSELDRGPGNTGELFF. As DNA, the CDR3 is TGTGCCAGCAGTGAATTAGACAGGGGGCCAGGTAACACCGGGGAGCTGTTTTTT.

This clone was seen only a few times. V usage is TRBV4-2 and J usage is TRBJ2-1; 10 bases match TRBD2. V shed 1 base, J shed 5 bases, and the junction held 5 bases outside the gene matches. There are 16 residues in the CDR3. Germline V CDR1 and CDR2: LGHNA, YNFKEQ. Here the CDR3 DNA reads TGTGCCAGCAGCCAAGTGGGGACTAGCGAGGACAATGAGCAGTTCTTC. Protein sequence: CASSQVGTSEDNEQFF.

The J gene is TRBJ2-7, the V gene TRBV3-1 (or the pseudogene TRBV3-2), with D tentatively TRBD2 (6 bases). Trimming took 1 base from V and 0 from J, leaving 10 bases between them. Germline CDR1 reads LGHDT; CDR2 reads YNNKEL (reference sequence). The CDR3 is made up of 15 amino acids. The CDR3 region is CASSQGGARSYEQYF. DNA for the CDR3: TGTGCCAGCAGCCAAGGCGGGGCCCGCTCCTACGAGCAGTACTTC.

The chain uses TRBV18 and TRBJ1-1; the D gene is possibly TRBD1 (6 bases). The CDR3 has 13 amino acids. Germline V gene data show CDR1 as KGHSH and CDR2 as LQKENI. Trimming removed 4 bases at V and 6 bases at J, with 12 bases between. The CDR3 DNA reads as TGTGCCAGCTCACTGACAGGTATTCCTGAAGCTTTCTTT. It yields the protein CASSLTGIPEAFF.

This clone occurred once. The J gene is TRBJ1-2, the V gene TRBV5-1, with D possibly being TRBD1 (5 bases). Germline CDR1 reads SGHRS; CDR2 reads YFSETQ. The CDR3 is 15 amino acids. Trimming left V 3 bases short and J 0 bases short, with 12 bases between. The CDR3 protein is CASSSAGPANYGYTF. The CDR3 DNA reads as TGCGCCAGCAGCTCCGCAGGGCCAGCTAACTATGGCTACACCTTC.

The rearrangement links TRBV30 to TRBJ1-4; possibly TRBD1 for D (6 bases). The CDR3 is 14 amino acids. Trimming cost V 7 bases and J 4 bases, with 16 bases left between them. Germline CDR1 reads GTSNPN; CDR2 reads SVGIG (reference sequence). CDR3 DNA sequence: TGTGCCTTCCTCTCCGGACAGATTAATGAAAAACTGTTTTTT. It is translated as CAFLSGQINEKLFF.

CDR3 amino acids: CASGLDDRADTQYF. CDR3 DNA sequence: TGTGCTAGTGGTTTGGATGACAGGGCAGATACGCAGTATTTT. The chain has TRBV12-5 and TRBJ2-3, with 7 bases aligning to TRBD1. The trim removed 1 base at V and 4 bases at J, leaving 2 bases unmatched. The CDR3 sequence is 14 residues long. Germline V gives CDR1 LGHNT, CDR2 FRNRAP.

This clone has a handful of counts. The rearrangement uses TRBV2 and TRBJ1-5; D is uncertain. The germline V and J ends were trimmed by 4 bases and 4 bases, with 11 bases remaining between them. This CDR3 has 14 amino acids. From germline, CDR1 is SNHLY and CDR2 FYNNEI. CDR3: CASSVKRDNQPQHF. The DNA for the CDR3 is TGTGCCAGCAGTGTTAAGAGGGATAATCAGCCCCAGCATTTT.

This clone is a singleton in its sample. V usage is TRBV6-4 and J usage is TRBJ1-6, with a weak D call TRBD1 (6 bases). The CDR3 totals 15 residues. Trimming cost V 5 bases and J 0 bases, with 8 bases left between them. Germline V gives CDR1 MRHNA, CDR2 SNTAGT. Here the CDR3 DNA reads TGTGCCAGCAGTCGACAGGACTCCTATAATTCACCCCTCCACTTT. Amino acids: CASSRQDSYNSPLHF.

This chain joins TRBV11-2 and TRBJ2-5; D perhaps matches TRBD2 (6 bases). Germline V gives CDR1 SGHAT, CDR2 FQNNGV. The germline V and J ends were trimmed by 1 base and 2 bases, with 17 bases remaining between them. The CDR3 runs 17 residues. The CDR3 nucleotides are TGTGCCAGCAGCTTAGCAGGTGGAGGGGCCCTGCAAGAGACCCAGTACTTC. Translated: CASSLAGGGALQETQYF.